The 2 T cell receptor beta chains in this list originate from one sample, sequenced in a study of shared clonotypes between healthy human individuals. Produced via immunoSEQ multiplex PCR; TCRdb's table is partial and in-frame only. The sample shows some 500,000 clones, approximately 95% of them seen only once. The material sequenced was naive CD4+ T cells sorted from blood. This sample's subset: CD45RA+ positively selected. These receptors all come from a young woman in good health.

V and J are TRBV6-5 and TRBJ2-5, with D unresolved. Per germline, CDR1 MNHEY and CDR2 SVGAGI. Trimming cost V 3 bases and J 3 bases, with 8 bases left between them. This CDR3 is 13 amino acids long. The CDR3 bases are TGTGCCAGCAGTTATACTGCCAAAGAGACCCAGTACTTC. It is translated as CASSYTAKETQYF.

The V call is TRBV5-1, the J call TRBJ1-4; TRBD1 aligns across 11 bases. The CDR3 is 15 residues long. V lost 0 bases, J lost 7 bases, and 2 bases stayed unmatched. Germline CDR1 is SGHRS and CDR2 is YFSETQ. For the CDR3, the DNA is TGCGCCAGCAGCTTGGGGACAGGGGGCGCTGAAAAACTGTTTTTT. Amino acid sequence: CASSLGTGGAEKLFF.